Following are 16 T cell receptor beta chains from one sample sequenced in a study of Ad26.COV2.S vaccination and SARS-CoV-2 variants. Treatment reported: around 19 received Ad26.COV2.S at low or high dose, single or two shots; about 5 received placebo; per-sample allocation not given. Material that was analyzed had been drawn on day 63 after the first vaccine or placebo injection. The assay was immunoSEQ multiplex PCR, and TCRdb's table has in-frame clones only and misses some. This sample has 250,000 to 300,000 clones, with approximately 89% found just once. The material was peripheral blood, obtained in a trial of Ad26.COV2.S vaccine versus placebo. These receptor sequences come from a person aged 18-60 years who received the Ad26.COV2.S COVID-19 vaccine or a placebo.

The chain uses TRBV5-6 and TRBJ1-1, with 7 bases fitting TRBD1. The CDR3 covers 14 residues. Germline V gene data show CDR1 as SGHDT and CDR2 as YYEEEE. V lost 1 base and J lost 3; bases outside the gene matches: 3. The DNA of the CDR3 is TGTGCCAGCAGCTTGTCCACAGGGGACACTGAAGCTTTCTTT. It encodes CASSLSTGDTEAFF.

This clone was recorded only once. This chain uses TRBV24-1 with TRBJ1-2; maybe TRBD1 (5 bases). The V and J ends lost 4 bases and 7 bases respectively, with 9 bases between them. This CDR3 contains 12 residues. Germline CDR1 KGHDR, CDR2 SFDVKD. CDR3 protein: CATSDDRGGYTF. The CDR3 DNA follows: TGTGCCACCAGTGACGATAGGGGTGGCTACACCTTC.

This clone was counted a single time. J is TRBJ1-1 and V is TRBV19; 11 bases are shared with TRBD1. V gave up 6 bases and J gave up 4 bases; unmatched junction bases: 13. CDR1 and CDR2 (germline): LNHDA, SQIVND (reference sequence). CDR3 length equals 17 residues. CDR3 sequence: CASRKETGTGGFTEAFF. CDR3 bases: TGTGCCAGTAGAAAAGAGACCGGGACAGGGGGTTTCACTGAAGCTTTCTTT.

This chain links TRBV10-1 with TRBJ1-3; 9 nucleotides line up with TRBD1. J was trimmed by 4 bases and V by 4 bases; bases with no gene match: 5. Germline CDR1 reads WNHNN; CDR2 reads SYGVQD (reference sequence). The CDR3 loop spans 15 amino acids. CDR3: CASSGTGGDGNTIYF. The CDR3 DNA reads as TGCGCCAGCAGTGGAACAGGGGGCGACGGAAACACCATATATTTT.

J is TRBJ2-5 and V is TRBV5-8; possible D gene TRBD2, 7 bases. Germline values: CDR1 SGHTS, CDR2 YDEGEE. V lost 4 bases and J lost 2, with 21 bases in between. The CDR3 sequence is 17 residues long. CDR3 in DNA: TGTGCCAGCAGCGTGGGTAGGGGGGGGCTCCCTCAAGAGACCCAGTACTTC. Translation gives CASSVGRGGLPQETQYF.

V gene TRBV20-1 combines with J gene TRBJ1-2, with D tentatively TRBD1 (5 bases). Germline V gene data show CDR1 as DFQATT and CDR2 as SNEGSKA (reference sequence). The CDR3 extends over 14 amino acids. V was pared by 3 bases and J by 2 bases, with 13 bases between. CDR3 amino acids: CSASNDRTNYGYTF. The DNA for the CDR3 is TGCAGTGCTAGTAATGACAGAACCAACTATGGCTACACCTTC.

This rearrangement joins TRBV2 to TRBJ2-1; the match to TRBD1 covers 7 bases. CDR3 length: 15 amino acids. Germline V lookup: CDR1 SNHLY, CDR2 FYNNEI. Losses at the gene ends were 6 bases for V and 4 bases for J; bases not matched to a gene: 9. The CDR3 here is CASRERQGPYNEQFF. Here the CDR3 DNA reads TGTGCCAGCAGGGAACGACAGGGCCCATACAATGAGCAGTTCTTC. The whole variable domain, remainder taken from reference TRBV2 and TRBJ2-1, is EPEVTQTPSHQVTQMGQEVILRCVPISNHLYFYWYRQILGQKVEFLVSFYNNEISEKSEIFDDQFSVERPDGSNFTLKIRSTKLEDSAMYFCASRERQGPYNEQFFGPGTRLTVL.

The chain recombines TRBV6-5 with TRBJ1-5; 10 positions agree with TRBD1. Germline lookup yields CDR1 MNHEY and CDR2 SVGAGI. This CDR3 is built from 14 residues. V lost 8 bases to trimming and J lost 2 bases; unmatched junction nucleotides: 3. The CDR3 sequence is CASRQGARNQPQHF. In DNA form, the CDR3 reads TGTGCCAGCCGACAGGGGGCGCGCAATCAGCCCCAGCATTTT.

The chain is built from TRBV18 and TRBJ2-7; D is ambiguous. Trimming took 5 bases from V and 3 from J, leaving 14 bases between them. CDR3 length: 14 amino acids. CDR1 is KGHSH and CDR2 is LQKENI in the germline V gene. In DNA, the CDR3 is TGTGCCAGCTCAGGAGACGCCCGGCACTACGAGCAGTACTTC. Protein sequence: CASSGDARHYEQYF.

The chain recombines TRBV3-1 (or the pseudogene TRBV3-2) with TRBJ1-6; possibly TRBD1 for D (6 bases). Looked up from germline, CDR1 is LGHDT and CDR2 is YNNKEL (reference sequence). V was shortened by 1 base and J by 7 bases, with 8 bases between the two germline ends. The CDR3 is made up of 14 amino acids. In nucleotides, the CDR3 is TGTGCCAGCAGCCAAGTGGGGGCCAATTCACCCCTCCACTTT. Amino acids: CASSQVGANSPLHF.

The V call is TRBV5-4, the J call TRBJ1-2; D is uncertain. CDR1 and CDR2 from the germline V gene are SGHNT and YYREEE (reference sequence). CDR3 length: 14 residues. Trimming removed 0 bases at V and 4 bases at J, with 10 bases between. The CDR3 region is CASSLEPGSYGYTF. DNA of the CDR3: TGTGCCAGCAGCTTGGAACCGGGGAGCTATGGCTACACCTTC.

The chain has TRBV7-9 and TRBJ1-1, with 12 bases matching TRBD1. The CDR3 extends over 14 amino acids. CDR1 is SEHNR and CDR2 is FQNEAQ in the germline V gene (reference sequence). V was pared by 3 bases and J by 10 bases, with 6 bases of the junction left unmatched. The chain's CDR3 is CASSFGDRGPRAFF. Here the CDR3 DNA reads TGTGCCAGCAGCTTCGGGGACAGGGGGCCCCGAGCTTTCTTT.

The chain is built from TRBV6-2 or TRBV6-3 and TRBJ2-7; 7 bases are shared with TRBD1. The germline gives CDR1 MNHEY, CDR2 SVGEGT. The CDR3 length is 13 residues. V shed 5 bases, J shed 1 base, and the junction held 2 bases outside the gene matches. The CDR3 spells CASSQDRSYEQYF. CDR3 nucleotides: TGTGCCAGCAGTCAGGACAGGTCCTACGAGCAGTACTTC.

The CDR3: CASSEQQGLYEQYF. DNA of the CDR3: TGTGCCAGCAGTGAGCAACAGGGTTTGTACGAGCAGTACTTC. This rearrangement joins TRBV6-1 to TRBJ2-7, with D perhaps TRBD1 (6 bases). This CDR3 is built from 14 residues. Trimming took 3 bases from V and 4 from J, leaving 13 bases between them. Germline V lookup: CDR1 MNHNS, CDR2 SASEGT.

The genes are TRBV3-1 (or the pseudogene TRBV3-2) and TRBJ2-2; no firm D call. Germline V gene data show CDR1 as LGHDT and CDR2 as YNNKEL (reference sequence). CDR3 size: 15 residues. V gave up 0 bases and J gave up 8 bases, with 13 bases separating them. CDR3 sequence: CASSQDLLKGGELFF. As DNA, the CDR3 is TGTGCCAGCAGCCAAGACCTACTAAAGGGTGGGGAGCTGTTTTTT.

V and J are TRBV3-1 (or the pseudogene TRBV3-2) and TRBJ2-5; TRBD1 might be the D (6 bases). The V gene lost 0 bases and the J gene lost 3 bases, with 17 bases spanning the gap. The length of the CDR3 is 17 residues. From germline, CDR1 is LGHDT and CDR2 YNNKEL (reference sequence). The CDR3 DNA reads TGTGCCAGCAGCCAAGAATTGGGATGGACAGTAAAAGAGACCCAGTACTTC. As protein: CASSQELGWTVKETQYF.